The T cell receptor (beta chain) described here comes from a study of shared clonotypes between healthy human individuals. Looking at the study overall: Researchers assigned three CD4 naive, three CD4 memory, two CD8 naive and one CD8 memory plate to each donor.

Study-wide results and caveats: For naive CD4 cells, around 5% of clonotypes were shared across a handful of donors.

The assay was immunoSEQ multiplex PCR, and TCRdb's table has in-frame clones only and misses some. Of fewer than 1.6 million clones listed, 97% to 99% are singletons. Per germline, CDR1 SEHNR and CDR2 FQNEAQ (reference sequence). V trimming: 2 bases; J trimming: 6 bases; junction bases outside the gene matches: 3. CDR3 length: 15 amino acids. A CD45RA+ naive subset and a CD45RA-negative memory subset were split from CD4+ cells. As regards this clone: Its antigen is unidentified.

J is TRBJ2-1 and V is TRBV7-9; TRBD2 agrees at 11 bases. The specimen was naive CD4+ T cells sorted from blood. The subset is: CD45RA+ positively selected. The sequence derives from a man younger than 40 in good health. This CDR3 is CASSLISGRANEQFF. CDR3 bases: TGTGCCAGCAGCTTAATTAGCGGGAGGGCCAATGAGCAGTTCTTC.